This note documents a single T cell receptor (beta chain) sequence. No antigen is known for it. The data were taken from a study of cytomegalovirus exposure and HLA in healthy donors. TCRdb's table, derived via immunoSEQ multiplex PCR, lists solely in-frame clones and lacks some. The sample has more than 300,000 clones; just over 85% are singletons. The CDR3 totals 13 residues. CDR1 is MNHEY, CDR2 SMNVEV, per germline (reference sequence). The V and J ends lost 5 bases and 3 bases respectively, with 11 bases between them. Findings and caveats of the study: Roughly 170 TCR beta chains were listed as cytomegalovirus-associated. The tendency of first-cohort TCR clusters to co-occur in the 120 validation repertoires was the finding of a later analysis. Under in vitro conditions, three CMV-associated chains were confirmed as specific for CMV antigens.

The sequencing sample was made of PBMCs. This TCR was sampled from a woman aged 18 to 35 in good health and CMV-seronegative. The chain uses TRBV27 and TRBJ2-7, with D perhaps TRBD2 (6 bases). Written as DNA, the CDR3 is TGTGCCAGCAGTCCGGACGGGGGCTACGAGCAGTACTTC. Protein: CASSPDGGYEQYF.